The T cell receptor beta chain described here comes from a study of persistence of HIV-infected CD4 T cells. In the case of this clone: Antigen unknown.

This was the immunoSEQ version 4 assay in survey mode. Assay used: immunoSEQ multiplex PCR; TCRdb lists only in-frame clones, some missing. The sample has fewer than 40,000 clones; roughly 87% are singletons. The stimulus was lysate of CMV-infected fibroblasts, approximately 9.6 ug/mL. CD40L/CD69 double-negative CD45RO-high memory CD4+ T cells were collected. Trimming left V 5 bases short and J 5 bases short, with 18 bases between. Germline CDR1 MDHEN, CDR2 SYDVKM. The CDR3 is 15 residues long. The sample was CD4+ T cells sorted from PBMCs after roughly 18-hour stimulation, taken from a patient who received antiretroviral therapy. This receptor was obtained from an adult woman with HIV who was CMV-seropositive. This sequence joins TRBV28 and TRBJ2-5, with D uncertain. The chain's CDR3 is CASSPQAGFAETQYF. In DNA, the CDR3 is TGTGCCAGCAGTCCTCAGGCAGGCTTCGCGGAGACCCAGTACTTC.